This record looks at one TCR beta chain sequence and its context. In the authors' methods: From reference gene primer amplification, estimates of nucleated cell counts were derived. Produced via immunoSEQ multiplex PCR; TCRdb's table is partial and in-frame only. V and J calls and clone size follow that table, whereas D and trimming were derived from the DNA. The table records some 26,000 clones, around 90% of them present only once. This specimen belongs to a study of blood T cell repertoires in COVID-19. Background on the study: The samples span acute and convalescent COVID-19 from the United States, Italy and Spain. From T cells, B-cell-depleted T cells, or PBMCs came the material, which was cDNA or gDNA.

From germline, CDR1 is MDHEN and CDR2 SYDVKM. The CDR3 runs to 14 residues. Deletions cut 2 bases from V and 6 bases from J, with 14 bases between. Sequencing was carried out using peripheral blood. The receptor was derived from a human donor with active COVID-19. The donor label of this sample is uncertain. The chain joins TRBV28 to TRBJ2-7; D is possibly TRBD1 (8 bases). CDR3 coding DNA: TGTGCCAGCAGTTTACCTACAGGGGGGGTCGAGCAGTACTTC. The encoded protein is CASSLPTGGVEQYF.